This entry lists 14 T cell receptor beta chains sequenced from one sample in a study of shared clonotypes between healthy human individuals (dated by TCRdb to 2018 to 2020). The method behind the library was the immunoSEQ multiplex PCR assay. Entries here come from immuneACCESS through TCRdb and include only in-frame sequences with V and J called. Some clones fail to appear in such tables; in the studies checked, an unresolved V gene covers under half of the shortfall, and the cause of the remainder is unknown. Counted in this sample were roughly 2.6 million clones; around 90% of them appeared once. Around 0.14% of the sample comes from the top ten. The sequencing input was naive CD4+ T cells sorted from blood. In the paper's terms, the cell subset or site label means: CD45RA+ positively selected. The receptors here all came from a man aged 18-30 years in good health.

The count of this clone is one. This sequence joins TRBV28 and TRBJ2-2; 7 bases fit TRBD2. Germline V CDR1 and CDR2: MDHEN, SYDVKM. The CDR3 has 15 amino acids. V shed 2 bases and J 7 bases; nucleotides not matched to a gene: 7. The CDR3 loop is CASSLGVAGVGELFF. DNA for the CDR3: TGTGCCAGCAGTTTAGGGGTGGCGGGAGTCGGGGAGCTGTTTTTT.

A single count supports this clone. The gene calls are TRBV5-4 and TRBJ2-7; no clear D gene. The V gene's germline CDR1 is SGHNT and CDR2 YYREEE (reference sequence). Trimming stripped 3 bases from V and 6 bases from J, with 19 bases between. This CDR3 contains 15 residues. In DNA, the CDR3 is TGTGCCAGCAGCTCCCGCGACTTCCAAGGTTCCGAGCAGTACTTC. Translated, it gives CASSSRDFQGSEQYF.

The chain has TRBV18 and TRBJ1-1; D remains unclear. Trimming cost V 4 bases and J 0 bases, with 15 bases left between them. The CDR3 runs to 16 residues. Per germline, CDR1 KGHSH and CDR2 LQKENI. This chain's CDR3 is CASSLGQTTLNTEAFF. As DNA, the CDR3 is TGTGCCAGCTCACTAGGGCAGACCACCTTGAACACTGAAGCTTTCTTT. Full variable domain (remainder filled in from reference TRBV18 and TRBJ1-1): NAGVMQNPRHLVRRRGQEARLRCSPMKGHSHVYWYRQLPEEGLKFMVYLQKENIIDESGMPKERFSAEFPKEGPSILRIQQVVRGDSAAYFCASSLGQTTLNTEAFFGQGTRLTVV.

This chain connects TRBV28 to TRBJ2-7; 9 bases match TRBD1. The J segment lost 1 base and the V segment lost 6 bases, leaving 4 bases of the junction unmatched. The CDR3 extends over 14 amino acids. CDR1 is MDHEN and CDR2 is SYDVKM in the germline V gene. CDR3: CASSDRGRSYEQYF. The CDR3 nucleotides are TGTGCCAGCAGCGACAGGGGGAGATCCTACGAGCAGTACTTC.

The chain joins TRBV11-2 to TRBJ2-3, with D maybe TRBD2 (7 bases). The CDR3 has 18 amino acids. V lost 1 base, J lost 3 bases, and 20 bases lay in between. Germline CDR1 SGHAT, CDR2 FQNNGV. The CDR3 region is CASSLGPEGGPITDTQYF. The CDR3 DNA reads TGTGCCAGCAGCTTAGGGCCCGAGGGGGGGCCAATAACAGATACGCAGTATTTT. Full variable domain (outside the CDR3, taken from reference TRBV11-2 and TRBJ2-3): EAGVAQSPRYKIIEKRQSVAFWCNPISGHATLYWYQQILGQGPKLLIQFQNNGVVDDSQLPKDRFSAERLKGVDSTLKIQPAKLEDSAVYLCASSLGPEGGPITDTQYFGPGTRLTVL.

This chain links TRBV7-8 with TRBJ1-1; a possible D gene is TRBD1 (5 bases). The V gene's germline CDR1 is SGHVS and CDR2 FQNEAQ. CDR3 length: 14 amino acids. V dropped 2 bases and J dropped 5 bases, with 12 bases sitting between them. CDR3 sequence: CASSLHQGRTEAFF. CDR3 in DNA: TGTGCCAGCAGCTTACATCAGGGAAGGACTGAAGCTTTCTTT.

The CDR3 loop is CATSRGQGFQPQHF. CDR3 coding DNA: TGTGCCACCAGCAGAGGACAGGGATTTCAGCCCCAGCATTTT. The chain employs TRBV15 and TRBJ1-5, with 7 positions matching TRBD1. There are 14 residues in the CDR3. Germline assignment: CDR1 LNHNV and CDR2 YYDKDF (reference sequence). J gave up 6 bases and V 1 base, and 3 bases lay outside the gene matches.

A remark on this clone: A read error may account for a junction end that differs from germline. This sequence joins TRBV2 and TRBJ2-4; D call uncertain. Germline values: CDR1 SNHLY, CDR2 FYNNEI. The CDR3 is 15 amino acids. The CDR3 DNA reads as TGTGCCAGCAATGAACTCGGTCTAGCCAAAAACATTCAGTACTTC. Its protein product is CASNELGLAKNIQYF.

V and J are TRBV19 and TRBJ2-1; a weak D match, TRBD2 (6 bases). Trimming removed 2 bases from V and 4 bases from J, with 15 bases in between. The germline CDR1 and CDR2 sequences are LNHDA and SQIVND (reference sequence). The length of the CDR3 is 16 residues. Here the CDR3 DNA reads TGTGCCAGTAGTATAAAAGGCCGGGACTCATACAATGAGCAGTTCTTC. This encodes CASSIKGRDSYNEQFF. The full variable domain, in which reference TRBV19 and TRBJ2-1 provide the parts outside the CDR3, is DGGITQSPKYLFRKEGQNVTLSCEQNLNHDAMYWYRQDPGQGLRLIYYSQIVNDFQKGDIAEGYSVSREKKESFPLTVTSAQKNPTAFYLCASSIKGRDSYNEQFFGPGTRLTVL.

This rearrangement joins TRBV28 to TRBJ2-7, with 8 bases lining up with TRBD1. Germline CDR1 MDHEN, CDR2 SYDVKM. This CDR3 is 16 amino acids long. The trim removed 5 bases at V and 1 base at J, leaving 10 bases unmatched. For the CDR3, the DNA is TGTGCCAGCAGTCCTGGACAGGGCGGTATTTCCTACGAGCAGTACTTC. Translation gives CASSPGQGGISYEQYF.

V and J are TRBV19 and TRBJ1-1, with 7 bases aligning to TRBD1. CDR1 is LNHDA, CDR2 SQIVND, per germline (reference sequence). The CDR3 is 14 residues long. The ends lost 6 bases at V and 1 base at J; junction bases unmatched: 5. The CDR3 loop reads CASRTGTENTEAFF. The CDR3 nucleotides are TGTGCCAGTAGAACCGGGACAGAGAACACTGAAGCTTTCTTT. Full variable domain (outside the CDR3, taken from reference TRBV19 and TRBJ1-1): DGGITQSPKYLFRKEGQNVTLSCEQNLNHDAMYWYRQDPGQGLRLIYYSQIVNDFQKGDIAEGYSVSREKKESFPLTVTSAQKNPTAFYLCASRTGTENTEAFFGQGTRLTVV.

The chain recombines TRBV4-1 with TRBJ2-5, with D perhaps TRBD1 or TRBD2 (6 bases each). Trimming took off 0 bases at V and 4 bases at J, with 18 bases between the two ends. Germline assignment: CDR1 MGHRA and CDR2 YSYEKL. The CDR3 length is 17 residues. The CDR3 here is CASSQDDGGPFSETQYF. DNA of the CDR3: TGCGCCAGCAGCCAAGATGATGGGGGGCCCTTCTCAGAGACCCAGTACTTC.

A remark on this clone: The sample contains more than one DNA sequence encoding this CDR3. The chain employs TRBV19 and TRBJ1-6; TRBD1 matches at 7 bases. Germline V gene sequence: CDR1 LNHDA, CDR2 SQIVND (reference sequence). The length of the CDR3 is 14 residues. J gave up 6 bases and V 4 bases, and 3 bases lay outside the gene matches. This CDR3 is CASSSDRVNSPLHF. CDR3 DNA sequence: TGTGCCAGTAGTAGCGACAGGGTTAATTCACCCCTCCACTTT.

The chain recombines TRBV11-2 with TRBJ1-1; D is unresolved. Germline CDR1 and CDR2: SGHAT and FQNNGV. CDR3 length: 14 residues. V was clipped by 3 bases and J by 1 base, with 9 bases between them. Written as DNA, the CDR3 is TGTGCCAGCAGCTTTCTATCGGGGAACACTGAAGCTTTCTTT. Amino acids: CASSFLSGNTEAFF. The entire variable domain, with the rest obtained from reference TRBV11-2 and TRBJ1-1, is as follows: EAGVAQSPRYKIIEKRQSVAFWCNPISGHATLYWYQQILGQGPKLLIQFQNNGVVDDSQLPKDRFSAERLKGVDSTLKIQPAKLEDSAVYLCASSFLSGNTEAFFGQGTRLTVV.